This note documents a single T cell receptor beta chain sequence. Its antigen is not known. This sample is part of a study of T cell responses to AZD1222 COVID-19 vaccine. Findings of the study overall: Mostly white British, mostly female donors; authors suggested clonal diversity may be underestimated.

The germline V gene encodes CDR1 MGHRA and CDR2 YSYEKL. V lost 1 base, J lost 2 bases, and 6 bases lay in between. The CDR3 contains 13 residues. The repertoire was sequenced with immunoSEQ multiplex PCR; TCRdb's copy has only in-frame clones and lacks some. The table lists roughly 160,000 clones, roughly 85% of them singletons. Sequenced material: peripheral blood, taken 28 days after the second AZD1222 dose. The sequence came from an adult who received the AZD1222 COVID-19 vaccine. The chain links TRBV4-1 to TRBJ2-7; unclear D gene. CDR3 nucleotide sequence: TGCGCCAGCAGCCAAGGAAGGACCTACGAGCAGTACTTC. Protein sequence: CASSQGRTYEQYF.